This entry features one T cell receptor (beta chain) sequence. The data stem from a study of technical replicates of blood from several donors. This table comes from immunoSEQ multiplex PCR, and its TCRdb copy is limited to in-frame clones, with some not included. The data contain 70,000 or so clones, 95% to 98% of them seen just once; the ten biggest clones take up 0.2% to 0.25%. Germline values: CDR1 SGHRS, CDR2 YFSETQ. CDR3 size: 17 residues. The V end lost 4 bases, the J end lost 4 bases, and 23 bases lay between the germline ends. The chain combines TRBV5-1 with TRBJ1-1, with TRBD1 as a possible D gene (6 bases). The receptor was isolated from a human donor in good health. The sequenced sample was T cells isolated from PBMCs. CDR3: CASSLSQGEGVGTEAFF. Here the CDR3 DNA reads TGCGCCAGCAGCCTGTCACAGGGCGAAGGGGTGGGCACTGAAGCTTTCTTT.